This TCR beta chain comes out of a study of human T cells and chemical hapten exposure. Findings and limits, study-wide: No shift was seen in TCRs above 1 in 1000 frequency with DPC sensitization.

As for time point: healthy volunteer bleed at 6 weeks. Before extraction, the whole blood was not fractionated, and total RNA was taken from it. Germline loops: CDR1 MNHEY, CDR2 SMNVEV (reference sequence). This CDR3 is 14 amino acids long. V was pared by 3 bases and J by 4 bases, with 13 bases between. This clonotype has only one observation. Antigen specificity is unknown. A much larger clone lies one base from this, so it may be a read error. Unique molecular identifiers were attached to individual cDNA molecules during library preparation. MiXCR, run by TCRdb on the RACE reads, gives a single entry per CDR3 protein. The sample lists under 90,000 distinct CDR3 sequences, over 6.5% occurring once.

The rearrangement uses TRBV27 and TRBJ2-7; TRBD1 might be the D (6 bases). Material for sequencing was whole blood. The sequence was obtained from a male donor in good health. Some clones in this sample may be carry-over from other donors' samples. The CDR3 is CASSLEQGKYEQYF. The CDR3 nucleotides are TGTGCCAGCAGTTTGGAACAGGGCAAGTACGAGCAGTACTTC.